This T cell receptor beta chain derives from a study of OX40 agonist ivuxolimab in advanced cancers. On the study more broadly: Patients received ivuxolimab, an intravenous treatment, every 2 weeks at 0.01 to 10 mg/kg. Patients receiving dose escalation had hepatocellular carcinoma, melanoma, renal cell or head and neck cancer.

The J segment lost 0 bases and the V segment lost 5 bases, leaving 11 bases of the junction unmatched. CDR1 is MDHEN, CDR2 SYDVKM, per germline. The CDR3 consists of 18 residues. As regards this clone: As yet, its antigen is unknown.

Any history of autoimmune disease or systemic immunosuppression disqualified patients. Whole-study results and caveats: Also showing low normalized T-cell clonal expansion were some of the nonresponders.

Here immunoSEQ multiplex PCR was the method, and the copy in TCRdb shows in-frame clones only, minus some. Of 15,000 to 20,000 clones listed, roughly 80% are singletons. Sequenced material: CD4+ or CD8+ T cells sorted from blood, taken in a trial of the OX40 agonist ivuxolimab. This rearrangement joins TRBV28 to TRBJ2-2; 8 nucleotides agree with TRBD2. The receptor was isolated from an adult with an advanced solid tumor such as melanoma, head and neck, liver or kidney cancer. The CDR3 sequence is CASSPPSGGGSNTGELFF. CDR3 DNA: TGTGCCAGCAGTCCACCCTCCGGGGGGGGGTCGAACACCGGGGAGCTGTTTTTT. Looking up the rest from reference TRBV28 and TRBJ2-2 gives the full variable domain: DVKVTQSSRYLVKRTGEKVFLECVQDMDHENMFWYRQDPGLGLRLIYFSYDVKMKEKGDIPEGYSVSREKKERFSLILESASTNQTSMYLCASSPPSGGGSNTGELFFGEGSRLTVL.